This T cell receptor (beta chain) was observed in a study of cytomegalovirus exposure and HLA in healthy donors. Study-wide findings and caveats: The study found most TCR sequences rare, yet found some public TCRs in many donors. For most TCR beta V segments, an earlier analysis put the productive rate at about 87% or about 30% of the time. What a later analysis reportedly showed was that an Asian-associated ancestry cluster had fewer N-insertions than the roughly 670-donor mean.

Of note for this clone: Antigen specificity is unknown.

PCR amplification relied on 60 Vbeta primers (plus 13 Jbeta primers). Some clones are missing from TCRdb's copy, which holds only in-frame ones; the method was immunoSEQ multiplex PCR. The repertoire holds 100,000 to 150,000 clones, about two thirds seen once, with about 2.4% in the top ten. The specimen sequenced was PBMCs. This TCR came from a woman aged 60-75 years in good health and CMV-seropositive.

In DNA form, the CDR3 reads TGTGCCATCAGGGACTCGGGTAATAGCAATCAGCCCCAGCATTTT. Protein product: CAIRDSGNSNQPQHF. The rearrangement joins TRBV10-3 to TRBJ1-5; D is undetermined. The germline V gene encodes CDR1 ENHRY and CDR2 SYGVKD. The CDR3 totals 15 residues. The V and J ends lost 6 bases and 0 bases respectively, with 12 bases between them.